The 18 T cell receptor beta chains presented below share a single source sample, sequenced in a study of CXCR3-negative and CXCR3-positive naive CD8 T cells. The study, taken as a whole, reports: Researchers report that CXCR3-positive naive cells carry more hydrophobic TRB CDR3s than CXCR3-negative naive cells.

All TRB cDNA libraries came from 5' RACE performed with UMI labels. TCRdb processed the 5' RACE reads again and assigns one entry to each CDR3 protein, with no DNA. Recorded for this sample: 130,000 or so distinct CDR3 sequences. Antigens of these TCRs are unknown. The specimen was naive CXCR3+ CD8+ T cells from blood. The sample's subset: CD45RO-CCR7+CD27+CD95- naive CD8+ T cells expressing CXCR3 (TNR3+). All receptors come from a human donor in good health. Some clones in this sample may be carry-over from other donors' samples.

This chain uses TRBV11-2 with TRBJ2-2; TCRdb's D call of TRBD2 is untestable without DNA. Germline lookup yields CDR1 SGHAT and CDR2 FQNNGV. CDR3 length: 15 amino acids. The CDR3 reads CASSSLAENTGELFF.

The V gene is TRBV9, the J gene TRBJ2-7. This CDR3 spans 14 amino acids. The germline gives CDR1 SGDLS, CDR2 YYNGEE. CDR3 sequence: CASSVSSGSYEQYF.

This CDR3 reads CASTSPGQSSYEQYF. The chain has TRBV19 and TRBJ2-7; TCRdb picks TRBD1, but there is no DNA to check that call. Germline-derived CDR1 and CDR2 are LNHDA and SQIVND (reference sequence). The CDR3 length is 15 residues.

J is TRBJ2-7 and V is TRBV9; TCRdb outputs TRBD1, but without DNA this stays unchecked. This CDR3 has 13 amino acids. Germline V lookup: CDR1 SGDLS, CDR2 YYNGEE. This CDR3 is CASSVSGVGEQYF.

The rearrangement joins TRBV7-2 to TRBJ2-2; lacking DNA, the TRBD2 call made by TCRdb goes unchecked. The CDR3 is 19 residues long. Germline loops: CDR1 SGHTA, CDR2 FQGNSA. CDR3 loop: CASSPRGTSGSENTGELFF.

CDR3 amino acids: CASSHRREVGETQYF. This chain links TRBV3-1 with TRBJ2-5; TCRdb calls TRBD2, which cannot be checked without DNA. Per germline, CDR1 LGHDT and CDR2 YNNKEL (reference sequence). The CDR3 totals 15 residues.

The chain couples TRBV7-9 to TRBJ2-3; the D gene TCRdb calls, TRBD2, cannot be checked with no DNA. This CDR3 has 19 amino acids. Germline lookup yields CDR1 SEHNR and CDR2 FQNEAQ (reference sequence). The CDR3 reads CASSPGLAGTVKGTDTQYF.

The V call is TRBV5-4, the J call TRBJ2-7; TCRdb returns TRBD2, unconfirmable since there is no DNA. Germline V gives CDR1 SGHNT, CDR2 YYREEE (reference sequence). There are 18 residues in the CDR3. This CDR3 is CASSLAGLAGGPAYEQYF.

The chain links TRBV19 to TRBJ2-7. The CDR3 length is 11 residues. Germline values: CDR1 LNHDA, CDR2 SQIVND (reference sequence). The chain's CDR3 is CASGRTYEQYF.

The genes are TRBV29-1 and TRBJ1-2; there is no DNA to check the TCRdb D call of TRBD1. There are 15 residues in the CDR3. Germline loops: CDR1 SQVTM, CDR2 ANQGSEA. CDR3 protein: CSVDRDTGVNYGYTF.

This chain links TRBV10-3 with TRBJ1-4; TCRdb picks TRBD1, but there is no DNA to check that call. Germline CDR1 ENHRY, CDR2 SYGVKD. This CDR3 has 15 residues. The CDR3 protein is CAISGQQGMNEKLFF.

V usage is TRBV7-2 and J usage is TRBJ2-7; TCRdb picks TRBD2, but there is no DNA to check that call. Per the germline V gene, CDR1 is SGHTA and CDR2 is FQGNSA. The CDR3 is 15 residues long. The CDR3: CASSFYSGRGYEQYF.

The gene calls are TRBV29-1 and TRBJ2-1; absent DNA, TCRdb's TRBD1 call cannot be checked. In germline, CDR1 is SQVTM, CDR2 ANQGSEA. The CDR3 is made up of 13 amino acids. CDR3 amino acids: CSVTPDDRNEQFF.

The CDR3 protein is CASSLRASGANVLTF. The genes are TRBV27 and TRBJ2-6. Per germline, CDR1 MNHEY and CDR2 SMNVEV (reference sequence). CDR3 length: 15 amino acids.

This chain joins TRBV28 and TRBJ2-1; the D call from TCRdb, TRBD1, cannot be confirmed without DNA. CDR3 size: 14 residues. The germline CDR1 and CDR2 sequences are MDHEN and SYDVKM. The CDR3 spells CASSPTLSGGGFFF.

V usage is TRBV29-1 and J usage is TRBJ2-7; TCRdb's D call of TRBD1 is untestable without DNA. CDR1 and CDR2 (germline): SQVTM, ANQGSEA. There are 14 residues in the CDR3. The CDR3 region is CSVEDPQRGYEQYF.

The chain joins TRBV29-1 to TRBJ2-7. This CDR3 is built from 11 residues. CDR1 and CDR2 from the germline V gene are SQVTM and ANQGSEA. This CDR3 is CSVVVSYEQYF.

The rearrangement uses TRBV23-1 and TRBJ2-3; absent DNA, TCRdb's TRBD1 call cannot be checked. TRBV23-1 is an ORF for which the function is uncertain. This CDR3 is 15 amino acids long. Here the CDR3 reads CASSKTQGTGDTQYF.